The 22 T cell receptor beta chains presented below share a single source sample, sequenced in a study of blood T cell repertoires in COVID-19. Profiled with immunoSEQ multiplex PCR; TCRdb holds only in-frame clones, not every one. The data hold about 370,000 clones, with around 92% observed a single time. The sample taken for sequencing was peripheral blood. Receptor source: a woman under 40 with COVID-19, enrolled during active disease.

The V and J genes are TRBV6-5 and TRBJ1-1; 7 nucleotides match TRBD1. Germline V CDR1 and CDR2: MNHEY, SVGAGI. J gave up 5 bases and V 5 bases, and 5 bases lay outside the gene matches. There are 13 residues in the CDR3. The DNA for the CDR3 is TGTGCCAGCAGTAACGAGGGGGCGACTGAAGCTTTCTTT. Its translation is CASSNEGATEAFF.

CDR3 sequence: CASSPSRTNEILFF. The CDR3 DNA reads as TGTGCCAGCTCACCGTCCAGAACTAATGAAATCCTGTTTTTT. This sequence joins TRBV18 and TRBJ1-4; unclear D gene. CDR1 is KGHSH, CDR2 LQKENI, per germline. The CDR3 length is 14 residues. Trimming pared 3 bases from V and 14 bases from J, leaving 19 bases between.

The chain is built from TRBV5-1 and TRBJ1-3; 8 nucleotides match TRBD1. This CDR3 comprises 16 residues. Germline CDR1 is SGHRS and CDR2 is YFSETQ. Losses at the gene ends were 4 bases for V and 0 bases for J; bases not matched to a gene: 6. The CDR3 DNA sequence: TGCGCCAGCAGCGAGGGACAGGAAAGCTCTGGAAACACCATATATTTT. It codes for CASSEGQESSGNTIYF. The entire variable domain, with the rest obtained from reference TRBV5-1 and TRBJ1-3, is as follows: KAGVTQTPRYLIKTRGQQVTLSCSPISGHRSVSWYQQTPGQGLQFLFEYFSETQRNKGNFPGRFSGRQFSNSRSEMNVSTLELGDSALYLCASSEGQESSGNTIYFGEGSWLTVV.

CDR3 bases: TGTGCCAGCAGCTTAGACGTAGCGGGAGGGCCGGGTGAGCAGTTCTTC. Its translation: CASSLDVAGGPGEQFF. The chain links TRBV7-2 to TRBJ2-1; TRBD2 aligns across 11 bases. CDR1 is SGHTA and CDR2 is FQGNSA in the germline V gene. This CDR3 comprises 16 residues. The V and J ends lost 1 base and 9 bases, in that order; junction bases with no gene match: 8.

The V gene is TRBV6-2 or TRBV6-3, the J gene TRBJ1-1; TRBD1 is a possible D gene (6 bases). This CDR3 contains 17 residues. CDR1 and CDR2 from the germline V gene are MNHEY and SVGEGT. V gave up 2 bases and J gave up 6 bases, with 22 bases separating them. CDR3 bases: TGTGCCAGCAGTTACGGGCCGCTGGGGGCGCGGCGGTCTGAAGCTTTCTTT. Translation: CASSYGPLGARRSEAFF.

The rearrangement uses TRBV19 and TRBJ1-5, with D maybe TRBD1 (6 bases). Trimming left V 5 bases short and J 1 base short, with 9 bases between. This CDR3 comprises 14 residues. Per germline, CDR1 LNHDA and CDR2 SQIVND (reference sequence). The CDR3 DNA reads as TGTGCCAGTAGTGGGACAAGGAGCAATCAGCCCCAGCATTTT. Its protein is CASSGTRSNQPQHF.

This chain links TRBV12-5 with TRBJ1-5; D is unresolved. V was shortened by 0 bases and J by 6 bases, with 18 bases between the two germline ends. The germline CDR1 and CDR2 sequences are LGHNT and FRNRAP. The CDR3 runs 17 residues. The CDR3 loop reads CASGLVLETASPQPQHF. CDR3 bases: TGTGCTAGTGGTTTGGTACTGGAAACAGCTTCTCCTCAGCCCCAGCATTTT.

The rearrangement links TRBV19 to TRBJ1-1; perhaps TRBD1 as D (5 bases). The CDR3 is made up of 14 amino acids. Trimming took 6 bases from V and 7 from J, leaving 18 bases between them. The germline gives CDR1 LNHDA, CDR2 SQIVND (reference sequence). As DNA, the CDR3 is TGTGCCAGTAGCATCAGACAGACTCCCCTTGAAGCTTTCTTT. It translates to CASSIRQTPLEAFF.

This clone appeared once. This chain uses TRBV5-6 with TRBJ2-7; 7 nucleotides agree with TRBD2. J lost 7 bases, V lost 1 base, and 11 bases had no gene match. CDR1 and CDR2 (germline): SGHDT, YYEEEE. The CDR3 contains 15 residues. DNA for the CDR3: TGTGCCAGCAGCTTGTTGTCTAAGGGAGGGTCGGAGCAGTACGTC. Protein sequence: CASSLLSKGGSEQYV.

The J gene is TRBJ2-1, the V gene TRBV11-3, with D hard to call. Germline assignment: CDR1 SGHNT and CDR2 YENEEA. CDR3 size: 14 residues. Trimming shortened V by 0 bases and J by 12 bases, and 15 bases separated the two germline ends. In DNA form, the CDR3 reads TGTGCCAGCAGCTTAGACTCCATACTTCTAAGGCAGTTCTTC. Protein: CASSLDSILLRQFF.

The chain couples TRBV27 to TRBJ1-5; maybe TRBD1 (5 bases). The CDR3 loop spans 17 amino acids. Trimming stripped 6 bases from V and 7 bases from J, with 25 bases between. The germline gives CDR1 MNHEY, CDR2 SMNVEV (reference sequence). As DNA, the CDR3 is TGTGCCAGCAGCCTATCGGGCCTCCAGGGAAGGAGACAGCCCCAGCATTTT. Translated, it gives CASSLSGLQGRRQPQHF.

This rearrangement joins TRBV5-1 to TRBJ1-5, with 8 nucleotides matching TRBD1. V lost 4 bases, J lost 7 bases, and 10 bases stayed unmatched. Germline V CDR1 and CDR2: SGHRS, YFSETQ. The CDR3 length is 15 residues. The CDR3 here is CASSLTGGEGQPQHF. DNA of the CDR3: TGCGCCAGCAGCCTCACAGGGGGGGAAGGACAGCCCCAGCATTTT.

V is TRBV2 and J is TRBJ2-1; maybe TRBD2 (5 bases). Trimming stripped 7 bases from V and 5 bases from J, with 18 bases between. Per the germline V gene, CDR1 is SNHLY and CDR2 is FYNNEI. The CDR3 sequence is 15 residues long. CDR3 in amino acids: CASISREGGDNEQFF. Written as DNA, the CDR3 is TGTGCCAGCATCAGCCGGGAAGGTGGGGACAATGAGCAGTTCTTC.

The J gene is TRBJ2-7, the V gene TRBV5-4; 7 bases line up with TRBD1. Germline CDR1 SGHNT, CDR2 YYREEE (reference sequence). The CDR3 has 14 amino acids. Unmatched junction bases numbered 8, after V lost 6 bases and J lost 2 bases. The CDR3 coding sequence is TGTGCCAGCAACTCTAGACAGGGCCCCTACGAGCAGTACTTC. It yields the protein CASNSRQGPYEQYF.

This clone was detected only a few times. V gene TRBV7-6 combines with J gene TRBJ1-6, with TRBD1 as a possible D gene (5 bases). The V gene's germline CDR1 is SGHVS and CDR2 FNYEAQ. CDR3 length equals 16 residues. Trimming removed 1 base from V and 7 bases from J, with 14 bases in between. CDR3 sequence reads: CASSLEMKGLNSPLHF. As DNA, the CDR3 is TGTGCCAGCAGCTTAGAAATGAAGGGGTTGAATTCACCCCTCCACTTT. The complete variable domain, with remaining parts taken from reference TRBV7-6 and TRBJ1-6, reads GAGVSQSPRYKVTKRGQDVALRCDPISGHVSLYWYRQALGQGPEFLTYFNYEAQQDKSGLPNDRFSAERPEGSISTLTIQRTEQRDSAMYRCASSLEMKGLNSPLHFGNGTRLTVT.

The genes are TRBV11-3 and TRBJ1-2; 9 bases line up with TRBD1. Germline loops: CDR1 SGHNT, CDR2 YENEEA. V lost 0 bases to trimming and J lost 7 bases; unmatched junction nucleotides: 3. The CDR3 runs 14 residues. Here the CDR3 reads CASSLDGTGLGYTF. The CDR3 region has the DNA TGTGCCAGCAGCTTAGACGGGACAGGGCTTGGCTACACCTTC.

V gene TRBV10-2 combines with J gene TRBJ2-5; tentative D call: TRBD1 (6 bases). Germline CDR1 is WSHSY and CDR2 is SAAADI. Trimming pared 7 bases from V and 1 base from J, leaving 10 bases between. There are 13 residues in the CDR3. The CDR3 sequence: CASKSDSQETQYF. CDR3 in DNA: TGCGCCAGCAAATCGGACAGCCAAGAGACCCAGTACTTC.

DNA of the CDR3: TGTGCCAGCAGCCCCCAGACAGTAGGAAACACCATATATTTT. It codes for CASSPQTVGNTIYF. The rearrangement links TRBV11-2 to TRBJ1-3; D is possibly TRBD1 (5 bases). This CDR3 comprises 14 residues. Per the germline V gene, CDR1 is SGHAT and CDR2 is FQNNGV. V was pared by 5 bases and J by 4 bases, with 12 bases between.

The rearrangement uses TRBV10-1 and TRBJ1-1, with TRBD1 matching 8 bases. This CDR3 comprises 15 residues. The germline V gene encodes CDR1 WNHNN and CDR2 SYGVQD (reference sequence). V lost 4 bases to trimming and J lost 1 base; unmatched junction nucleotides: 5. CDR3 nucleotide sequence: TGCGCCAGCAGTGCCACCGGGACAGGGAACACTGAAGCTTTCTTT. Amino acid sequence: CASSATGTGNTEAFF.

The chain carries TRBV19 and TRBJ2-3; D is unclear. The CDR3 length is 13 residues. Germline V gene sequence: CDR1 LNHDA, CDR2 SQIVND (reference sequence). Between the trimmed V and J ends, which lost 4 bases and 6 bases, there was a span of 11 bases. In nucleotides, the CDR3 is TGTGCCAGTAGTAGTGCGAGTGAGGATACGCAGTATTTT. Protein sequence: CASSSASEDTQYF.

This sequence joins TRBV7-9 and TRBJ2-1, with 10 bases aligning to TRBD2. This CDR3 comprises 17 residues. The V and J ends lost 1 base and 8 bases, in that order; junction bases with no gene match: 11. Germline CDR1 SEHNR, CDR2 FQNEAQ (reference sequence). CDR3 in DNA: TGTGCCAGCAGCTTAGGTGTTAGCGGGGGGTTTCGGGATGAGCAGTTCTTC. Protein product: CASSLGVSGGFRDEQFF.

CDR3 region: CASSPGTESGYTF. DNA of the CDR3: TGTGCCAGCTCACCAGGGACAGAGTCGGGCTACACCTTC. The V gene is TRBV18, the J gene TRBJ1-2, with 7 bases matching TRBD1. The J segment lost 8 bases and the V segment lost 2 bases, leaving 5 bases of the junction unmatched. Germline V lookup: CDR1 KGHSH, CDR2 LQKENI. The CDR3 is made up of 13 amino acids.